The 19 T cell receptor beta chains reported below all come from one sample, sequenced in a study of Ad26.COV2.S vaccination and SARS-CoV-2 variants. The repertoire was sequenced with immunoSEQ multiplex PCR; TCRdb's copy has only in-frame clones and lacks some. The sample lists about 350,000 clones, around 89% occurring once. Noted treatment: around 19 received Ad26.COV2.S at low or high dose, single or two shots; 5 received placebo; per-sample allocation not given. Day 63 following the first vaccine or placebo injection was when the samples were taken. The material was peripheral blood, obtained in a trial of Ad26.COV2.S vaccine versus placebo. These receptors all stem from a person between 18 and 65 years old who received the Ad26.COV2.S COVID-19 vaccine or a placebo.

The chain combines TRBV6-5 with TRBJ2-3; D perhaps matches TRBD1 (6 bases). CDR3 length: 14 amino acids. Germline assignment: CDR1 MNHEY and CDR2 SVGAGI. Trimming pared 2 bases from V and 0 bases from J, leaving 6 bases between. For the CDR3, the DNA is TGTGCCAGCAGTTACGGACAGAGCACAGATACGCAGTATTTT. Translated: CASSYGQSTDTQYF.

The chain is built from TRBV30 and TRBJ2-1; TRBD1 matches at 7 bases. V shed 4 bases, J shed 8 bases, and the junction held 17 bases outside the gene matches. Germline V lookup: CDR1 GTSNPN, CDR2 SVGIG (reference sequence). This CDR3 is built from 16 residues. The CDR3 DNA reads TGTGCCTGGACTCGCAGGGGGAGTGCCGCTGGGCATGAGCAGTTCTTC. It codes for CAWTRRGSAAGHEQFF.

This chain joins TRBV5-1 and TRBJ2-2; TRBD2 might be the D (7 bases). Per the germline V gene, CDR1 is SGHRS and CDR2 is YFSETQ. Trimming removed 4 bases from V and 0 bases from J, with 16 bases in between. The CDR3 length is 17 residues. CDR3 sequence: CASSRTGGPSNTGELFF. The CDR3, as DNA: TGCGCCAGCAGCCGGACCGGGGGGCCTTCGAACACCGGGGAGCTGTTTTTT. The whole variable domain, remainder taken from reference TRBV5-1 and TRBJ2-2, is KAGVTQTPRYLIKTRGQQVTLSCSPISGHRSVSWYQQTPGQGLQFLFEYFSETQRNKGNFPGRFSGRQFSNSRSEMNVSTLELGDSALYLCASSRTGGPSNTGELFFGEGSRLTVL.

This clone was seen a handful of times. This chain's CDR3 is CAISEGRVTSGRDQETQYF. The CDR3 region has the DNA TGTGCCATCAGTGAGGGGAGAGTGACTAGCGGGAGAGACCAAGAGACCCAGTACTTC. The chain couples TRBV10-3 to TRBJ2-5; 12 bases align to TRBD2. J lost 0 bases, V lost 2 bases, and 10 bases had no gene match. Germline values: CDR1 ENHRY, CDR2 SYGVKD. This CDR3 is 19 amino acids long.

The chain recombines TRBV9 with TRBJ1-2; D remains ambiguous. The V gene's germline CDR1 is SGDLS and CDR2 YYNGEE. The CDR3 has 11 amino acids. With 8 bases removed from V and 0 bases from J, the gap between germline ends came to 5 bases. CDR3 residues: CASQTNYGYTF. The CDR3 bases are TGTGCCAGTCAGACTAACTATGGCTACACCTTC.

A note on this clone: Other nucleotide sequences in the sample specify the same CDR3. The CDR3, as DNA: TGCGCCAGCTCCCTCAGGACTAGCGGGGACAATGAGCAGTTCTTC. Translation gives CASSLRTSGDNEQFF. This sequence joins TRBV5-1 and TRBJ2-1; 12 bases fit TRBD2. Per the germline V gene, CDR1 is SGHRS and CDR2 is YFSETQ. The CDR3 consists of 15 residues. After removal of 7 bases from V and 5 bases from J, the junction contained 7 bases not matched to a gene.

The V and J genes are TRBV7-2 and TRBJ2-7; 11 bases agree with TRBD2. The CDR3 has 15 residues. The V segment lost 1 base and the J segment 6 bases; nucleotides outside the gene matches: 5. Germline CDR1 reads SGHTA; CDR2 reads FQGNSA. The CDR3 DNA reads TGTGCCAGCAGCTTAGAGGGACTAGCGGCGATCGAGCAGTACTTC. It is translated as CASSLEGLAAIEQYF.

The V call is TRBV18, the J call TRBJ2-7; 10 nucleotides line up with TRBD1. The CDR3 runs to 14 residues. The germline gives CDR1 KGHSH, CDR2 LQKENI. The V and J ends lost 5 bases and 12 bases, in that order; junction bases with no gene match: 13. CDR3 sequence reads: CASSTGTGVNSPYF. The DNA for the CDR3 is TGTGCCAGCTCAACCGGGACAGGGGTTAATTCCCCGTACTTC.

CDR3 amino acids: CASSRDRVNTGELFF. Written as DNA, the CDR3 is TGTGCCAGCAGCCGTGACAGGGTGAACACCGGGGAGCTGTTTTTT. J is TRBJ2-2 and V is TRBV2, with 7 bases fitting TRBD1. The CDR3 is made up of 15 amino acids. The V segment lost 6 bases and the J segment 1 base; nucleotides outside the gene matches: 5. The germline V gene encodes CDR1 SNHLY and CDR2 FYNNEI.

The rearrangement links TRBV11-2 to TRBJ1-4, with 7 positions matching TRBD1. Germline V CDR1 and CDR2: SGHAT, FQNNGV. V lost 2 bases and J lost 5; bases outside the gene matches: 5. This CDR3 is 15 amino acids long. The CDR3 region has the DNA TGTGCCAGCAGCTTAAGAGGGACAGAGAATGAAAAACTGTTTTTT. It specifies CASSLRGTENEKLFF.

The chain is built from TRBV24-1 and TRBJ2-1; 7 nucleotides align to TRBD1. The CDR3 spans 14 residues. Trimming cost V 0 bases and J 10 bases; bases outside gene matches: 5. The V gene's germline CDR1 is KGHDR and CDR2 SFDVKD. The CDR3 is CATSDLRGQSEQFF. For the CDR3, the DNA is TGTGCCACCAGTGATTTGCGGGGACAGTCCGAGCAGTTCTTC.

The chain is built from TRBV29-1 and TRBJ2-3; D is undetermined. Germline values: CDR1 SQVTM, CDR2 ANQGSEA. CDR3 size: 13 residues. The V and J ends lost 3 bases and 1 base respectively, with 8 bases between them. Written as DNA, the CDR3 is TGCAGCGTTGACAGAGAGGGCACAGATACGCAGTATTTT. It yields the protein CSVDREGTDTQYF.

The chain uses TRBV7-6 and TRBJ2-5; TRBD1 matches 7 bases. Losses at the gene ends were 5 bases for V and 0 bases for J; bases not matched to a gene: 6. CDR3 length: 15 residues. Looked up from germline, CDR1 is SGHVS and CDR2 is FNYEAQ. Here the CDR3 reads CASSRPGTDQETQYF. DNA for the CDR3: TGTGCCAGCAGCAGACCCGGGACAGACCAAGAGACCCAGTACTTC.

The chain joins TRBV28 to TRBJ2-1; perhaps TRBD1 as D (6 bases). Per germline, CDR1 MDHEN and CDR2 SYDVKM. The CDR3 runs to 14 residues. Trimming stripped 5 bases from V and 4 bases from J, with 12 bases between. CDR3 loop: CASSETGLYNEQFF. The CDR3 coding sequence is TGTGCCAGCAGTGAGACAGGCCTTTACAATGAGCAGTTCTTC.

The V gene is TRBV7-8, the J gene TRBJ2-1; 7 bases match TRBD1. Germline CDR1 reads SGHVS; CDR2 reads FQNEAQ. J was trimmed by 6 bases and V by 2 bases; bases with no gene match: 4. The CDR3 has 14 amino acids. The CDR3 DNA follows: TGTGCCAGCAGCTTAAGTTCAGGGGGCAATGAGCAGTTCTTC. This translates into CASSLSSGGNEQFF.

This chain connects TRBV4-2 to TRBJ1-1; D is uncertain. CDR3 length: 14 amino acids. Germline CDR1 reads LGHNA; CDR2 reads YNFKEQ. Trimming left V 1 base short and J 0 bases short, with 6 bases between. The CDR3 here is CASSQGFMNTEAFF. DNA for the CDR3: TGTGCCAGCAGCCAAGGGTTTATGAACACTGAAGCTTTCTTT.

The chain couples TRBV6-5 to TRBJ1-5, with D unclear. This CDR3 comprises 15 residues. Germline loops: CDR1 MNHEY, CDR2 SVGAGI. The V end lost 6 bases, the J end lost 0 bases, and 12 bases lay between the germline ends. The CDR3 loop reads CASSETGYSNQPQHF. The CDR3 nucleotides are TGTGCCAGCAGCGAGACGGGATATAGCAATCAGCCCCAGCATTTT.

In its sample, this clone was seen once. This chain uses TRBV5-1 with TRBJ1-4; D is unclear. The germline gives CDR1 SGHRS, CDR2 YFSETQ. Trimming left V 1 base short and J 0 bases short, with 10 bases between. CDR3 length equals 16 residues. Written as DNA, the CDR3 is TGCGCCAGCAGCTTGAACATCGCTGCAACTAATGAAAAACTGTTTTTT. Its protein is CASSLNIAATNEKLFF.

The rearrangement uses TRBV30 and TRBJ1-2; 7 bases agree with TRBD1. V lost 3 bases, J lost 4 bases, and 11 bases stayed unmatched. Germline V gene lookup returns CDR1 GTSNPN and CDR2 SVGIG (reference sequence). This CDR3 contains 15 residues. The DNA for the CDR3 is TGTGCCTGGAGCCCGATACAGGGGATTACCTATGGCTACACCTTC. This translates into CAWSPIQGITYGYTF.